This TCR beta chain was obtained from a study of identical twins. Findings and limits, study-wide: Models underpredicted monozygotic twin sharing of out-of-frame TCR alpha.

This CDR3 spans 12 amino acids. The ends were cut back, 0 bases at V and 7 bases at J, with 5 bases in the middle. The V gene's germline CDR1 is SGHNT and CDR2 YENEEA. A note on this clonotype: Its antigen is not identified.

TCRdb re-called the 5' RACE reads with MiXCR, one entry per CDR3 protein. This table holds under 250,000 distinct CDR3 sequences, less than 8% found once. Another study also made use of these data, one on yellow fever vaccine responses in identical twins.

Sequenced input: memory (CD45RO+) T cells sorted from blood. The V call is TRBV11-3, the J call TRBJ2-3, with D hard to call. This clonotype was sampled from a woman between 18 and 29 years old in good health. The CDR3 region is CASSLDAHTQYF. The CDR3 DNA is TGTGCCAGCAGCTTAGACGCACATACGCAGTATTTT.